This is a list of T cell receptor beta chains from one sample in a study of blood T cell repertoires in COVID-19. Sequenced by immunoSEQ multiplex PCR; TCRdb stores in-frame clones only, minus some. The sample consists of approximately 350,000 clones, roughly 86% of them appearing once. Input material: peripheral blood. The receptors were sampled from a woman in her seventies with COVID-19, enrolled during active disease. CDR3s include the opening cysteine and the closing phenylalanine or tryptophan. Fields, in order: CDR3 DNA, CDR3 protein, clone size, V gene, D gene, J gene, CDR3 length. The D gene is left open where the match is weak. Expanded clones get a size class; other rows say once, few or many, or leave the size out.

TGTGCCAGCAGCTTACACGGCTCTGGAAACACCATATATTTT,CASSLHGSGNTIYF,few,TRBV7-2,NA,TRBJ1-3,14
TGTGCCACCAGTGACTGGGGGCAGTACACAGATACGCAGTATTTT,CATSDWGQYTDTQYF,NA,TRBV24-1,NA,TRBJ2-3,15
TGTGCCAGCCTGACCAGAGGAGGAGCGGGGTTTTACAATGAGCAGTTCTTC,CASLTRGGAGFYNEQFF,NA,TRBV11-2,TRBD2,TRBJ2-1,17
TGTGCCAGCAGCTTAGTGGACACCCCTTCGTTAGAGCAGTACTTC,CASSLVDTPSLEQYF,NA,TRBV7-8,NA,TRBJ2-7,15
TGTGCCAGCAGTCGGACTAGCGGGGGGGCAGATACGCAGTATTTT,CASSRTSGGADTQYF,NA,TRBV7-7,TRBD2,TRBJ2-3,15
TGTGCCAGCAGTGAAGCCGGAGCGGGGGGCGAGACCCAGTACTTC,CASSEAGAGGETQYF,NA,TRBV6-1,TRBD2,TRBJ2-5,15
TGCGCCAGTTCGCACAGGGGGGACGAGCAGTACTTC,CASSHRGDEQYF,NA,TRBV4-3,TRBD1,TRBJ2-7,12
TGTGCCACCAGTGCTTTTGGGGCCGAGCAGTTCTTC,CATSAFGAEQFF,NA,TRBV24-1,NA,TRBJ2-1,12
TGTGCCACCAGCAGAGAGGGAACAGGGGGTAGTGGCTACACCTTC,CATSREGTGGSGYTF,NA,TRBV15,TRBD1,TRBJ1-2,15
TGTGCCAGCTCACCAGGGTGGACAGGGCGCCACACTGAAGCTTTCTTT,CASSPGWTGRHTEAFF,NA,TRBV18,TRBD1,TRBJ1-1,16
TGTGCCAGCAGTTTCGGGACAGGGAATGGCTACACCTTC,CASSFGTGNGYTF,once,TRBV27,TRBD1,TRBJ1-2,13
TGTGCCAGCAGCTGGGAGGACAGGACCTGGGAGACCCAGTACTTC,CASSWEDRTWETQYF,NA,TRBV5-6,NA,TRBJ2-5,15
TGTGCCAGCAGCCTAAACACTGAAGCTTTCTTT,CASSLNTEAFF,NA,TRBV2,NA,TRBJ1-1,11
TGTGCCAGCAGCCCAAGCTTAATACGACAGGGACCCTCTGGAAACACCATATATTTT,CASSPSLIRQGPSGNTIYF,once,TRBV7-9,TRBD1,TRBJ1-3,19
TGTGCCAGTTTCTATCGGGAGGTAGGTGGAAACACCATATATTTT,CASFYREVGGNTIYF,once,TRBV6-5,NA,TRBJ1-3,15
TGTGCCAGCAGTTCCCCGGGGACAGCCCCAGGCTACACCTTC,CASSSPGTAPGYTF,NA,TRBV27,TRBD1,TRBJ1-2,14
TGTGCCACCAGTGATTCGGGACTTAGGGATGAGCAGTTCTTC,CATSDSGLRDEQFF,NA,TRBV24-1,NA,TRBJ2-1,14
TGTGCCAGCAGTTTCCTACCGGCGGGGGCCCAAGAGACCCAGTACTTC,CASSFLPAGAQETQYF,NA,TRBV11-1,NA,TRBJ2-5,16
TGTGCCAGCAGTCAGTTAGGAGTAGGCGAGCAGTACTTC,CASSQLGVGEQYF,NA,TRBV2,NA,TRBJ2-7,13
TGTGCCAGCAGTTACGACGGGGGGTTTGTGTACGAGCAGTACTTC,CASSYDGGFVYEQYF,once,TRBV6-5,TRBD2,TRBJ2-7,15
TGTGCCAGCAGCTTTCGGAGAGAGAACACTGAAGCTTTCTTT,CASSFRRENTEAFF,NA,TRBV7-2,NA,TRBJ1-1,14
TGCGCCAGCAGCTTGTGGGGGGGGCCGGTCGGGGAGCTGTTTTTT,CASSLWGGPVGELFF,NA,TRBV5-1,NA,TRBJ2-2,15
TGCAGCGTTGCAGTGGACAGGACCAACGAGCAGTACTTC,CSVAVDRTNEQYF,NA,TRBV29-1,TRBD1,TRBJ2-7,13
TGTGCCAGTAGTAAGACAGGGGGCGAGGCTGGAAACACCATATATTTT,CASSKTGGEAGNTIYF,NA,TRBV19,TRBD1,TRBJ1-3,16